Below are 6 T cell receptor beta chains sequenced from a single sample in a study of blood T cell repertoires in COVID-19. Here immunoSEQ multiplex PCR was the method, and the copy in TCRdb shows in-frame clones only, minus some. The data show some 200,000 clones, with 75% to 90% seen just once and about a tenth held by the top ten. Sequencing was carried out using PBMCs or T cells enriched from blood (not recorded which). The source is a man in his forties who had recovered from COVID-19.

This chain joins TRBV9 and TRBJ1-6; 10 bases align to TRBD1. CDR1 and CDR2 from the germline V gene are SGDLS and YYNGEE. The trim removed 4 bases at V and 5 bases at J, leaving 3 bases unmatched. The CDR3 totals 15 residues. The CDR3 coding sequence is TGTGCCAGCAGCTCAGGGACAGGGGATAATTCACCCCTCCACTTT. The encoded protein is CASSSGTGDNSPLHF.

This chain joins TRBV10-3 and TRBJ1-4; D is ambiguous. The CDR3 contains 16 residues. Looked up from germline, CDR1 is ENHRY and CDR2 is SYGVKD. The V end was cut by 2 bases, the J end by 0 bases, with 10 bases between. The CDR3: CAISEARGTTNEKLFF. The CDR3 nucleotides are TGTGCCATCAGTGAGGCCCGAGGGACAACTAATGAAAAACTGTTTTTT.

This rearrangement joins TRBV7-7 to TRBJ2-5; D is perhaps TRBD2 (6 bases). Between the trimmed V and J ends, which lost 5 bases and 5 bases, there was a span of 18 bases. Germline V gene lookup returns CDR1 SSHAT and CDR2 FNYEAQ (reference sequence). This CDR3 has 15 residues. CDR3: CASSPGTGTRETQYF. Here the CDR3 DNA reads TGTGCCAGCAGCCCCGGGACCGGGACTCGTGAGACCCAGTACTTC.

This chain links TRBV2 with TRBJ2-5; 14 nucleotides match TRBD2. This CDR3 region has 16 residues. Germline assignment: CDR1 SNHLY and CDR2 FYNNEI. Trimming took 3 bases from V and 5 from J; bases not matched to a gene: 5. The CDR3 spells CASSDLWTSGRETQYF. Written as DNA, the CDR3 is TGTGCCAGCAGTGACCTTTGGACTAGCGGGAGGGAGACCCAGTACTTC.

The chain couples TRBV2 to TRBJ1-2; D perhaps matches TRBD1 (5 bases). The ends were cut back, 5 bases at V and 4 bases at J, with 14 bases in the middle. CDR3 length: 14 residues. Germline values: CDR1 SNHLY, CDR2 FYNNEI. As DNA, the CDR3 is TGTGCCAGCAGTTCCGTCGGGGGTAGCTATGGCTACACCTTC. Protein sequence: CASSSVGGSYGYTF.

The CDR3 protein is CANRGGNTEAFF. CDR3 sequence (DNA): TGTGCCAATCGAGGGGGGAACACTGAAGCTTTCTTT. The chain recombines TRBV2 with TRBJ1-1; D possibly corresponds to TRBD1 (6 bases). The CDR3 runs 12 residues. CDR1 is SNHLY, CDR2 FYNNEI, per germline. Trimming cost V 10 bases and J 1 base, with 10 bases left between them. The entire variable domain, with the rest obtained from reference TRBV2 and TRBJ1-1, is as follows: EPEVTQTPSHQVTQMGQEVILRCVPISNHLYFYWYRQILGQKVEFLVSFYNNEISEKSEIFDDQFSVERPDGSNFTLKIRSTKLEDSAMYFCANRGGNTEAFFGQGTRLTVV.